This TCR beta chain was recorded in a study of OX40 agonist ivuxolimab in advanced cancers. For the study at large: Given to patients was ivuxolimab, an agonistic anti-OX40 (CD134) antibody. Partial responses were observed in three patients, of whom one had hepatocellular carcinoma and two had cutaneous melanoma.

The repertoire was sequenced with immunoSEQ multiplex PCR; TCRdb's copy has only in-frame clones and lacks some. The table includes more than 45,000 clones, 80% to 90% detected once. Study findings and constraints: Specificity for antigen went undetermined in the expanded peripheral T cells. Mean expanded clone counts were higher in CD8+ than CD4+ T cells.

Germline CDR1 is MGHRA and CDR2 is YSYEKL. V lost 1 base, J lost 5 bases, and 4 bases stayed unmatched. The CDR3 consists of 14 residues. As for this clone: As yet, its antigen is unknown.

The receptor was derived from an adult with an advanced solid tumor such as melanoma, head and neck, liver or kidney cancer. The sequences come from CD4+ or CD8+ T cells sorted from blood, collected in a trial of the OX40 agonist ivuxolimab. The chain recombines TRBV4-1 with TRBJ2-7; TRBD1 matches 8 bases. The CDR3 loop is CASSQGGQGHEQYF. The CDR3 nucleotides read TGCGCCAGCAGCCAAGGTGGACAGGGCCACGAGCAGTACTTC.